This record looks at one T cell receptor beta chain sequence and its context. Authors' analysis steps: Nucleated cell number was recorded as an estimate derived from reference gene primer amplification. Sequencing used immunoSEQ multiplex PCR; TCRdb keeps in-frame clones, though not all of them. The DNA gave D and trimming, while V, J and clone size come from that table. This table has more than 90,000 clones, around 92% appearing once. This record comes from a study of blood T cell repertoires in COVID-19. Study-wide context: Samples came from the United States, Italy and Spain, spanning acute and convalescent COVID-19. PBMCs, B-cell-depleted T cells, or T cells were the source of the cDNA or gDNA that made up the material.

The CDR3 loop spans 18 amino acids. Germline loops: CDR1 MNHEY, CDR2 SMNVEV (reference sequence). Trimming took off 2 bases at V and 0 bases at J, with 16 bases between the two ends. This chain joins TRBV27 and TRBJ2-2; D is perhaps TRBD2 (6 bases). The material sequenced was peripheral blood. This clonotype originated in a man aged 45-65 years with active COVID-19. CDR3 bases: TGTGCCAGCAGTTTAATCAGCGGGCTGTTCGCGAACACCGGGGAGCTGTTTTTT. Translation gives CASSLISGLFANTGELFF.